This T cell receptor beta chain originates from a study of CD8+ T cells in alopecia areata. Overall study context: Treated patients received oral tofacitinib, 5 to 10 mg twice daily.

cDNA serving as the sequencing template came from extracted, reverse transcribed RNA. The protocol was immunoSEQ multiplex PCR, while the TCRdb copy is restricted to in-frame clones and leaves out a portion. Among 170,000 or so clones listed, roughly 62% were seen once. Indicated treatment: oral pan-JAK inhibitor, 5-10 mg twice daily. Peripheral blood and lesional scalp punch biopsies were taken from alopecia areata patients. V lost 5 bases to trimming and J lost 2 bases; unmatched junction nucleotides: 8. The length of the CDR3 is 15 residues. Germline loops: CDR1 MGHRA, CDR2 YSYEKL. V usage is TRBV4-1 and J usage is TRBJ1-1, with 7 positions matching TRBD1. This TCR came from a human donor with alopecia areata. The source material was CD8+ T cells sorted from blood, sampled at week 24, from a patient treated with tofacitinib. The CDR3, as DNA: TGCGCCAGCAGCGACCGGGACAGCGATAACACTGAAGCTTTCTTT. Encoded protein: CASSDRDSDNTEAFF.